This T cell receptor (beta chain) emerged from a study of T cells in Graves' hyperthyroidism and ophthalmopathy. Study-level information: The blood sample was taken at first diagnosis, before treatment began.

TCR beta CDR3 sequences were amplified from RNA transcripts. Carried out on the TCR CDR3, a first-round RT-PCR used the HTBI primer set. Each CDR3 protein is one row after TCRdb ran MiXCR on the multiplex PCR reads. The data show approximately 380,000 distinct CDR3 sequences, approximately 20% seen once. This clonotype was counted at least ten times. What it binds is unknown. Study-level points and caveats: In the blood, most expanded thyroid clonotypes above 0.001 appeared as well. Ophthalmopathy, which appeared later, was predicted by the model a median around 6.5 months before onset.

The junction had 11 bases not matched to a gene; V was cut back by 0 bases and J by 2 bases. In germline, CDR1 is SNHLY, CDR2 FYNNEI. This CDR3 region has 18 residues. The chain joins TRBV2 to TRBJ2-7, with 9 bases identical to TRBD1. The sequence came from a young woman with Graves' hyperthyroidism. The sequencing input was blood. In DNA form, the CDR3 reads TGTGCCAGCAGTGAAGCGCGAGGTTGGGACAGGGCAACCTACGAGCAGTACTTC. Its translation is CASSEARGWDRATYEQYF.